The 20 T cell receptor beta chains reported below all come from one sample, sequenced in a study of response to subunit inactivated influenza vaccine. TCRdb fed the RT-PCR reads into MiXCR, producing one record per CDR3 protein. The table lists around 530,000 distinct CDR3 sequences, about 10% of them singletons. This sample comprised PBMCs from blood, obtained on the day of vaccination. These receptor sequences come from a man aged 50 to 60 who received an inactivated influenza vaccine.

This clonotype was picked up many times. V gene TRBV6-1 combines with J gene TRBJ2-7; the D gene could be TRBD1 or TRBD2 (5 bases each). The CDR3 has 15 amino acids. V lost 2 bases and J 6 bases, leaving 17 bases between the germline ends. Looked up from germline, CDR1 is MNHNS and CDR2 is SASEGT. CDR3 DNA: TGTGCCAGCAGTGAACAGGGCAGCCCGGGGTCCGAGCAGTACTTC. Translating gives CASSEQGSPGSEQYF.

The rearrangement links TRBV7-2 to TRBJ1-5; 9 bases match TRBD1. Trimming at V came to 3 bases and at J to 5 bases, leaving 2 bases not matched to a gene. The CDR3 contains 14 residues. CDR1 SGHTA and CDR2 FQGNSA come from the germline V gene. In nucleotides, the CDR3 is TGTGCCAGCAGCTTCCGACAGGGGGATCAGCCCCAGCATTTT. It yields the protein CASSFRQGDQPQHF.

This clonotype came up a few times. The chain is built from TRBV20-1 and TRBJ2-7; D perhaps matches TRBD2 (6 bases). The germline V gene encodes CDR1 DFQATT and CDR2 SNEGSKA (reference sequence). The CDR3 totals 15 residues. Trimming cost V 1 base and J 2 bases, with 15 bases left between them. Here the CDR3 DNA reads TGCAGTGCTAGAGGGGTAGCGGTCACCCCCTACGAGCAGTACTTC. This sequence encodes CSARGVAVTPYEQYF.

This clonotype was seen a few times. The chain uses TRBV4-2 and TRBJ2-2, with D uncertain. The CDR3 has 18 residues. Germline V gene lookup returns CDR1 LGHNA and CDR2 YNFKEQ. Trimming removed 5 bases at V and 4 bases at J, with 23 bases between. CDR3 loop: CASSTFVGTNMVTGELFF. CDR3 bases: TGTGCCAGCAGCACTTTCGTGGGCACTAACATGGTCACCGGGGAGCTGTTTTTT.

The chain uses TRBV7-2 and TRBJ2-5, with D perhaps TRBD1 (6 bases). This CDR3 comprises 15 residues. The V gene lost 5 bases and the J gene lost 5 bases, with 18 bases spanning the gap. Germline V CDR1 and CDR2: SGHTA, FQGNSA. As DNA, the CDR3 is TGTGCCAGCAGCGTACGCCTGGGGGCGCGGGAGACCCAGTACTTC. Translating it yields CASSVRLGARETQYF. Looking up the rest from reference TRBV7-2 and TRBJ2-5 gives the full variable domain: GAGVSQSPSNKVTEKGKDVELRCDPISGHTALYWYRQSLGQGLEFLIYFQGNSAPDKSGLPSDRFSAERTGGSVSTLTIQRTQQEDSAVYLCASSVRLGARETQYFGPGTRLLVL.

The V call is TRBV4-3, the J call TRBJ2-7, with 9 bases matching TRBD1. The CDR3 loop spans 18 amino acids. The ends lost 0 bases at V and 4 bases at J; junction bases unmatched: 13. Germline CDR1 and CDR2: LGHNA and YSLEER. CDR3 nucleotide sequence: TGCGCCAGCAGCCAAGAGCAGCTCCCGGACAGGGGATTTTACGAGCAGTACTTC. Amino acids: CASSQEQLPDRGFYEQYF.

This chain connects TRBV20-1 to TRBJ2-7; possible D gene TRBD1, 5 bases. Deletions cut 2 bases from V and 0 bases from J, with 11 bases between. Germline V gene data show CDR1 as DFQATT and CDR2 as SNEGSKA (reference sequence). The CDR3 loop spans 14 amino acids. Here the CDR3 DNA reads TGCAGTGCTAGACCCCAGACAGTCTCCTACGAGCAGTACTTC. Protein sequence: CSARPQTVSYEQYF.

This clonotype has a handful of counts. The CDR3, as DNA: TGTGCCTGGAGTGAGAGCACAGATACGCAGTATTTT. Its translation is CAWSESTDTQYF. The gene calls are TRBV30 and TRBJ2-3; D gene uncertain. The CDR3 consists of 12 residues. Germline-derived CDR1 and CDR2 are GTSNPN and SVGIG (reference sequence). V gave up 1 base and J gave up 0 bases, with 2 bases separating them. The full variable domain, rest sourced from reference TRBV30 and TRBJ2-3, is SQTIHQWPATLVQPVGSPLSLECTVEGTSNPNLYWYRQAAGRGLQLLFYSVGIGQISSEVPQNLSASRPQDRQFILSSKKLLLSDSGFYLCAWSESTDTQYFGPGTRLTVL.

Only a few counts were recorded for this clonotype. The chain uses TRBV10-3 and TRBJ2-1; unclear D gene. With 4 bases removed from V and 0 bases from J, the gap between germline ends came to 10 bases. The CDR3 covers 15 residues. Germline values: CDR1 ENHRY, CDR2 SYGVKD. The chain's CDR3 is CAISGNTDSYNEQFF. In DNA form, the CDR3 reads TGTGCCATCAGTGGTAACACCGACTCCTACAATGAGCAGTTCTTC.

With regard to this clonotype: One end of the junction varies from germline; a read error may be responsible. The rearrangement joins TRBV29-1 to TRBJ1-4; D unresolved. CDR1 and CDR2 (germline): SQVTM, ANQGSEA. The CDR3 is 13 amino acids. The CDR3, as DNA: TGCAGCGTCGAAGCCTCCCGGGGTGAAAAACTGTTTTTT. Translation gives CSVEASRGEKLFF.

The chain uses TRBV4-3 and TRBJ2-1, with a tentative D call TRBD1 (7 bases). CDR3 length: 17 residues. Germline V gene lookup returns CDR1 LGHNA and CDR2 YSLEER. The germline V and J ends were trimmed by 3 bases and 3 bases, with 18 bases remaining between them. The CDR3 DNA reads TGCGCCAGCAGCCAGGACTGGACAGGAGGGTACTACAATGAGCAGTTCTTC. The encoded protein is CASSQDWTGGYYNEQFF.

The chain recombines TRBV2 with TRBJ2-5; 10 bases are shared with TRBD1. CDR3 length: 13 amino acids. The V gene's germline CDR1 is SNHLY and CDR2 FYNNEI. With 8 bases clipped from V and 9 bases from J, the junction kept 9 bases outside the gene matches. CDR3 region: CASYADRGSAQYF. As DNA, the CDR3 is TGTGCCAGCTACGCGGACAGGGGGTCGGCCCAGTACTTC.

The chain couples TRBV6-5 to TRBJ2-1; D is possibly TRBD2 (5 bases). V lost 0 bases to trimming and J lost 0 bases, with 18 bases between them. This CDR3 has 19 residues. Germline values: CDR1 MNHEY, CDR2 SVGAGI. The CDR3 DNA follows: TGTGCCAGCAGTTACTCGAGGTTACAGCGGAGCAGCTCCTACAATGAGCAGTTCTTC. Residues: CASSYSRLQRSSSYNEQFF.

This clonotype occurred a few times. This chain joins TRBV5-6 and TRBJ2-3, with D uncertain. CDR3 length: 14 amino acids. From germline, CDR1 is SGHDT and CDR2 YYEEEE. V gave up 1 base and J gave up 5 bases, with 11 bases separating them. The CDR3, as DNA: TGTGCCAGCAGCTTGTTACAGTTAGGAGATACGCAGTATTTT. Its translation: CASSLLQLGDTQYF.

This clonotype was counted only a few times. The chain couples TRBV12-3 or TRBV12-4 to TRBJ2-7; TRBD1 matches at 7 bases. Trimming took 3 bases from V and 4 from J; bases not matched to a gene: 6. The CDR3 has 14 amino acids. In DNA form, the CDR3 reads TGTGCCAGCAGTTTTGAGACAGGGTATTACGAGCAGTACTTC. It codes for CASSFETGYYEQYF.

This clonotype was seen a few times. The V gene is TRBV11-2, the J gene TRBJ2-2; tentatively, D is TRBD1 or TRBD2 (5 bases each). CDR3 size: 14 residues. V was shortened by 0 bases and J by 4 bases, with 6 bases between the two germline ends. Germline V gives CDR1 SGHAT, CDR2 FQNNGV. This chain's CDR3 is CASSLDGTTGELFF. For the CDR3, the DNA is TGTGCCAGCAGCTTAGATGGGACCACCGGGGAGCTGTTTTTT.

In its sample, this clonotype was seen a few times. This rearrangement joins TRBV10-2 to TRBJ1-1; perhaps TRBD1 as D (5 bases). The CDR3 sequence is 14 residues long. Trimming left V 4 bases short and J 3 bases short, with 12 bases between. CDR1 WSHSY and CDR2 SAAADI come from the germline V gene. The CDR3 protein is CASSGRGAHTEAFF. The CDR3 DNA reads TGCGCCAGCAGTGGTAGGGGCGCACACACTGAAGCTTTCTTT.

The chain uses TRBV6-2 or TRBV6-3 and TRBJ2-2; TRBD1 aligns across 8 bases. The V gene's germline CDR1 is MNHEY and CDR2 SVGEGT. The CDR3 spans 17 residues. V shed 7 bases and J 2 bases; nucleotides not matched to a gene: 12. The CDR3 reads CASKAVRGTGNTGELFF. CDR3 bases: TGTGCCAGCAAAGCGGTTCGGGGGACAGGAAACACCGGGGAGCTGTTTTTT.

The table lists this clonotype with many counts. The V call is TRBV28, the J call TRBJ1-1, with D perhaps matching TRBD1 (6 bases). Trimming took off 3 bases at V and 7 bases at J, with 9 bases between the two ends. Germline CDR1 MDHEN, CDR2 SYDVKM. The CDR3 has 12 amino acids. CDR3 in amino acids: CASSFRDNEAFF. In DNA form, the CDR3 reads TGTGCCAGCAGTTTTAGGGACAATGAAGCTTTCTTT.

V gene TRBV11-2 combines with J gene TRBJ2-3; D gene unclear. Looked up from germline, CDR1 is SGHAT and CDR2 is FQNNGV. CDR3 size: 14 residues. Trimming cost V 4 bases and J 4 bases, with 12 bases left between them. The CDR3 DNA sequence: TGTGCCAGCAGCTCCACACCCACCTCAGATACGCAGTATTTT. This encodes CASSSTPTSDTQYF.